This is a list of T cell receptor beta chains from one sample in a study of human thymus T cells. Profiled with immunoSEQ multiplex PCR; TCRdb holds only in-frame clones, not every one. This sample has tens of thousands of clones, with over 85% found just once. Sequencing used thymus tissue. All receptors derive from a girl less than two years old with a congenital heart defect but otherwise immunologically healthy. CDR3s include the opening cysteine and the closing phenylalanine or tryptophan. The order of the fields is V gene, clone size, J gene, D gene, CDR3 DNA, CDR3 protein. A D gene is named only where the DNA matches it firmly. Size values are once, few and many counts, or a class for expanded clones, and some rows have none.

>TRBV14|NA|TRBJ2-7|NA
TGTGCCAGCAGCCCCCGGGACTTTCGTTACGAGCAGTACTTC
CASSPRDFRYEQYF
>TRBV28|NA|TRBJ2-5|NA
TGTGCCAGCAGTTTCCGCGACAAGGTTCAAGAGACCCAGTACTTC
CASSFRDKVQETQYF
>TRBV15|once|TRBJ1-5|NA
TGTGCCACCAGCAGACCGGGGGGGCCCCAGCATTTT
CATSRPGGPQHF
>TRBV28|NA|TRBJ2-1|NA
TGTGCCAGCAGTCGACCGGGACCCTTGCAGTTCTTC
CASSRPGPLQFF
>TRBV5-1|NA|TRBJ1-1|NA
TGCGCCAGCAGCTTCCGGACGGCGAGGACTGAAGCTTTCTTT
CASSFRTARTEAFF
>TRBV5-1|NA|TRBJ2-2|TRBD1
TGCGCCAGCAGCCCCTCCCGGGACAGGGTTACCGGGGAGCTGTTTTTT
CASSPSRDRVTGELFF
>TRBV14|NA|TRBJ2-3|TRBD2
TGTGCCAGCAGCCAAGATAGGGCGGGGGTCGGGATCAGCACAGATACGCAGTATTTT
CASSQDRAGVGISTDTQYF
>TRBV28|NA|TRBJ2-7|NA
TGTGCCACCCAAATACCCCAAATTAGGCACGAGCAGTACTTC
CATQIPQIRHEQYF
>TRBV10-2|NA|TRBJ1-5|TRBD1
TGCGCCAGCAGAACAGGGGCCCCCGATCAGCCCCAGCATTTT
CASRTGAPDQPQHF
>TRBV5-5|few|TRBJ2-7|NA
TGTGCCAGCAGCTTGGCCAGGGGCTACGAGCAGTACTTC
CASSLARGYEQYF
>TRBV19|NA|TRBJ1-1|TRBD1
TGTGCCAGTAGCCCCGGGACAGGGGGAGGGACTGAAGCTTTCTTT
CASSPGTGGGTEAFF
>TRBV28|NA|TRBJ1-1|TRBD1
TGTGCCAGCAGCACCGACAGGGGGCGAGGGGGAAGTGAAGCTTTCTTT
CASSTDRGRGGSEAFF
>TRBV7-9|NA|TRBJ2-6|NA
TGTGCCAGCAGCACCAACAGGGAAGGTGGGGCCAACGTCCTGACTTTC
CASSTNREGGANVLTF
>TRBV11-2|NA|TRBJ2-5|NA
TGTGCCAGCAGCTTAGTTTCGGGACCGCAAGCGGAGACCCAGTACTTC
CASSLVSGPQAETQYF
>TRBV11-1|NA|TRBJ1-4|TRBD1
TGTGCCAGCAGCTTCCTCGGACAGGGCGATAATGAAAAACTGTTTTTT
CASSFLGQGDNEKLFF
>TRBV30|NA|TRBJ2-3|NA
TGTGCCTGGAGTCGCCAGGGGGGGCTGGTAGATACGCAGTATTTT
CAWSRQGGLVDTQYF
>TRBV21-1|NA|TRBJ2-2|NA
TGTGCCAGCATGGGGGGTAGGAACACCGGGGAGCTGTTTTTT
CASMGGRNTGELFF
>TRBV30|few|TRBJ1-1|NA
TGTGCCTGGAGTGTAAATAGGGAGGACACTGAAGCTTTCTTT
CAWSVNREDTEAFF
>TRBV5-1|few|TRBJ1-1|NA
TGCGCCAGCAGCTTGGCTGAGGAAGCTTTCTTT
CASSLAEEAFF
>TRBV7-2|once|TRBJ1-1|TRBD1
TGTGCCAGCAGCTTAGAGGTGGGACAGGGGGACGCTGAAGCTTTCTTT
CASSLEVGQGDAEAFF
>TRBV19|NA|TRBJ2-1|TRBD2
TGTGCCAGTATGAAATTCGAAGCGGGATACAATGAGCAGTTCTTC
CASMKFEAGYNEQFF
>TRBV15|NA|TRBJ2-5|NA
TGTGCCACCAGCAGAGATCCCGAGGGGACGGCAACCTTAGATCTCCGAGAGACCCAGTACTTC
CATSRDPEGTATLDLRETQYF
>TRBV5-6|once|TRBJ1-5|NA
TGTGCCAGCAGCGCGGGGAATAGCAATCAGCCCCAGCATTTT
CASSAGNSNQPQHF
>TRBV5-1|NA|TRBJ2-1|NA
TGCGCCAGCAGCTTGGTGGCACCTCCTCCATGGGTCGAGCAGTTCTTC
CASSLVAPPPWVEQFF
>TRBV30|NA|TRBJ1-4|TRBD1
TGTGCCTTCCAGGGGGCTGGGGACAGTGGTACAACTAATGAAAAACTGTTTTTT
CAFQGAGDSGTTNEKLFF